The 21 T cell receptor beta chains below all came from one sample that was sequenced in a study of T cell repertoires and HLA-DP antigens. Their antigens are not known. Some clones are missing from TCRdb's copy, which holds only in-frame ones; the method was immunoSEQ multiplex PCR. The top ten clones hold approximately 0.25% of a sample with more than 90,000 clones, 80% to 95% of them seen once. Input material: CD4+ T cells from PBMCs. The receptors stem from a woman aged 18-29 years in good health and CMV-seronegative.

The chain recombines TRBV4-3 with TRBJ2-6; 7 nucleotides line up with TRBD2. Germline trimming cut 4 bases from V and 2 bases from J; bases unmatched to any gene: 14. Germline lookup yields CDR1 LGHNA and CDR2 YSLEER. The CDR3 length is 19 residues. CDR3 sequence: CASSRSGTGGGPGANVLTF. Here the CDR3 DNA reads TGCGCCAGCAGCCGAAGCGGGACGGGGGGAGGGCCTGGGGCCAACGTCCTGACTTTC.

The chain recombines TRBV7-3 with TRBJ1-2, with D maybe TRBD1 (5 bases). CDR3 size: 16 residues. V was shortened by 1 base and J by 0 bases, with 12 bases between the two germline ends. Germline V gene data show CDR1 as SGHTA and CDR2 as FQGTGA. The CDR3 DNA follows: TGTGCCAGCAGCTTAATCGTCGGGACCTCTAACTATGGCTACACCTTC. It specifies CASSLIVGTSNYGYTF. The full variable domain, in which reference TRBV7-3 and TRBJ1-2 provide the parts outside the CDR3, is GAGVSQTPSNKVTEKGKYVELRCDPISGHTALYWYRQSLGQGPEFLIYFQGTGAADDSGLPNDRFFAVRPEGSVSTLKIQRTERGDSAVYLCASSLIVGTSNYGYTFGSGTRLTVV.

The chain combines TRBV6-5 with TRBJ2-5; 9 bases fit TRBD1. Trimming removed 6 bases from V and 5 bases from J; junction bases left unmatched: 7. CDR3 length: 14 residues. Looked up from germline, CDR1 is MNHEY and CDR2 is SVGAGI. CDR3 nucleotides: TGTGCCAGCAGCCCCACAGGGGGCAGGGAGACCCAGTACTTC. Translation gives CASSPTGGRETQYF.

This clone was seen just once. The junction does not match germline at one end; this may be a read error. The chain uses TRBV6-1 and TRBJ2-7; no definite D call. This CDR3 has 13 amino acids. Germline lookup yields CDR1 MNHNS and CDR2 SASEGT. The CDR3 sequence: CAAEALIGYGQYF. In nucleotides, the CDR3 is TGTGCCGCAGAAGCCCTGATAGGTTACGGGCAGTACTTC.

This clone appeared once. The chain carries TRBV7-9 and TRBJ2-3, with a possible D match to TRBD1 (5 bases). Trimming cost V 1 base and J 4 bases, with 12 bases left between them. The CDR3 is 15 residues long. Germline CDR1 is SEHNR and CDR2 is FQNEAQ (reference sequence). CDR3 sequence reads: CASSLGQNPPDTQYF. The CDR3 DNA sequence: TGTGCCAGCAGCTTAGGACAGAACCCCCCAGATACGCAGTATTTT.

The chain is built from TRBV27 and TRBJ2-7, with D hard to call. CDR1 and CDR2 (germline): MNHEY, SMNVEV (reference sequence). The CDR3 extends over 20 amino acids. V was shortened by 4 bases and J by 1 base, with 29 bases between the two germline ends. The CDR3 bases are TGTGCCAGCAGTTCCCGCCCCCCCTTCCCTGGCGCCCTTGGTTCCTACGAGCAGTACTTC. Protein: CASSSRPPFPGALGSYEQYF.

The chain employs TRBV10-3 and TRBJ2-2; the D is unclear. V lost 3 bases and J 1 base, leaving 6 bases between the germline ends. Germline CDR1 reads ENHRY; CDR2 reads SYGVKD. This CDR3 comprises 14 residues. CDR3 bases: TGTGCCATCAGTGAATACCAGAACACCGGGGAGCTGTTTTTT. It is translated as CAISEYQNTGELFF.

The rearrangement uses TRBV9 and TRBJ1-1; D gene uncertain. Deletions cut 2 bases from V and 1 base from J, with 6 bases between. The germline V gene has CDR1 SGDLS and CDR2 YYNGEE. There are 13 residues in the CDR3. CDR3 DNA: TGTGCCAGCAGCGTCTTGACGAACACTGAAGCTTTCTTT. Amino acid sequence: CASSVLTNTEAFF.

This sequence joins TRBV9 and TRBJ2-5; D may be TRBD1 (6 bases). Germline lookup yields CDR1 SGDLS and CDR2 YYNGEE. This CDR3 has 15 amino acids. Trimming shortened V by 0 bases and J by 7 bases, and 16 bases separated the two germline ends. CDR3 nucleotides: TGTGCCAGCAGCGTAGATCCGGGACAAAAAGGGACCCAGTACTTC. Translating it yields CASSVDPGQKGTQYF.

This chain uses TRBV30 with TRBJ1-1, with D unresolved. The V and J ends lost 3 bases and 4 bases respectively, with 12 bases between them. Per the germline V gene, CDR1 is GTSNPN and CDR2 is SVGIG (reference sequence). The CDR3 contains 13 residues. The CDR3 loop is CAWSQGRRTEAFF. CDR3 nucleotides: TGTGCCTGGAGCCAAGGGAGGCGCACTGAAGCTTTCTTT.

This chain uses TRBV28 with TRBJ1-3; 7 bases are shared with TRBD1. This CDR3 is built from 14 residues. V shed 6 bases and J 0 bases; nucleotides not matched to a gene: 2. CDR1 MDHEN and CDR2 SYDVKM come from the germline V gene. CDR3 in DNA: TGTGCCAGCAGACCAGGGGGCTCTGGAAACACCATATATTTT. Amino acid sequence: CASRPGGSGNTIYF. The whole variable domain, filled in from reference TRBV28 and TRBJ1-3, reads DVKVTQSSRYLVKRTGEKVFLECVQDMDHENMFWYRQDPGLGLRLIYFSYDVKMKEKGDIPEGYSVSREKKERFSLILESASTNQTSMYLCASRPGGSGNTIYFGEGSWLTVV.

The V and J genes are TRBV10-3 and TRBJ2-7, with 8 bases matching TRBD2. The CDR3 loop spans 12 amino acids. CDR1 is ENHRY and CDR2 is SYGVKD in the germline V gene. CDR3: CAISGPGLDTSV. The CDR3 coding sequence is TGTGCCATCAGTGGGCCGGGACTAGATACTTCCGTC.

This sequence joins TRBV7-9 and TRBJ2-1; D remains ambiguous. Trimming removed 3 bases at V and 0 bases at J, with 15 bases between. The V gene's germline CDR1 is SEHNR and CDR2 FQNEAQ (reference sequence). This CDR3 is built from 17 residues. CDR3 coding DNA: TGTGCCAGCAGCTTTCGGTGGTACCAACTCTCCTACAATGAGCAGTTCTTC. This codes for CASSFRWYQLSYNEQFF.

The chain is built from TRBV29-1 and TRBJ2-1; 8 nucleotides align to TRBD2. Per germline, CDR1 SQVTM and CDR2 ANQGSEA. The CDR3 contains 13 residues. V trimming: 6 bases; J trimming: 9 bases; junction bases outside the gene matches: 10. The CDR3 nucleotides read TGCAGCGTGGGGACTAGTCACGGTAGTGAGCAGTTCTTC. Amino acid sequence: CSVGTSHGSEQFF.

V gene TRBV29-1 combines with J gene TRBJ2-3, with D possibly TRBD2 on 7 matching bases. Germline CDR1 SQVTM, CDR2 ANQGSEA. The length of the CDR3 is 13 residues. V was clipped by 7 bases and J by 4 bases, with 15 bases between them. The CDR3 protein is CSGSRGASDTQYF. CDR3 in DNA: TGCAGCGGCTCCCGGGGGGCCTCAGATACGCAGTATTTT.

The gene calls are TRBV7-8 and TRBJ2-1; unclear D gene. V lost 1 base to trimming and J lost 9 bases, with 10 bases between them. This CDR3 comprises 13 residues. Germline lookup yields CDR1 SGHVS and CDR2 FQNEAQ. Here the CDR3 reads CASSLERALEQFF. Here the CDR3 DNA reads TGTGCCAGCAGCTTAGAGAGAGCCCTTGAGCAGTTCTTC.

The chain combines TRBV19 with TRBJ1-5; D is unresolved. V was shortened by 3 bases and J by 7 bases, with 10 bases between the two germline ends. There are 13 residues in the CDR3. From germline, CDR1 is LNHDA and CDR2 SQIVND (reference sequence). CDR3 nucleotide sequence: TGTGCCAGTAGTATTTACCCGGGCCAGCCCCAGCATTTT. The encoded protein is CASSIYPGQPQHF.

The chain uses TRBV5-8 and TRBJ1-2; TRBD1 matches at 8 bases. V gave up 4 bases and J gave up 8 bases; unmatched junction bases: 7. The CDR3 runs 13 residues. Germline lookup yields CDR1 SGHTS and CDR2 YDEGEE. CDR3 in amino acids: CASSGRGTGGYTF. The CDR3 region has the DNA TGTGCCAGCAGCGGACGAGGGACAGGCGGCTACACCTTC.

The chain recombines TRBV28 with TRBJ1-2; the match to TRBD1 covers 7 bases. CDR1 and CDR2 (germline): MDHEN, SYDVKM. J gave up 5 bases and V 6 bases, and 12 bases lay outside the gene matches. The CDR3 is 15 residues long. The CDR3 loop is CASSQRGQAAYGYTF. The DNA of the CDR3 is TGTGCCAGCAGCCAGCGAGGACAGGCGGCGTATGGCTACACCTTC.

The V and J genes are TRBV25-1 and TRBJ1-1; TRBD1 might be the D (5 bases). This CDR3 is 11 amino acids long. Germline V gene lookup returns CDR1 MGHDK and CDR2 SYGVNS. Trimming pared 5 bases from V and 11 bases from J, leaving 12 bases between. For the CDR3, the DNA is TGTGCCAGCAGTATGGGGGTAGGTGCTTTCTTT. Its protein is CASSMGVGAFF.

V gene TRBV4-1 combines with J gene TRBJ2-7; D perhaps matches TRBD2 (6 bases). The germline V and J ends were trimmed by 4 bases and 0 bases, with 13 bases remaining between them. This CDR3 has 15 residues. Germline V lookup: CDR1 MGHRA, CDR2 YSYEKL. The chain's CDR3 is CASSPGLAISYEQYF. CDR3 DNA sequence: TGCGCCAGCAGCCCGGGACTCGCTATCTCCTACGAGCAGTACTTC.